Listed below are T cell receptor beta chains from one sample, sequenced in a study of T cells expressing NK-cell markers. Reanalyzing the 5' RACE reads, TCRdb keeps one entry per CDR3 protein, without DNA. The sample table includes about 150,000 distinct CDR3 sequences. Sequenced sample: blood T cells: a sorted CD56 or NKG2C T cell subset, CD4+ or CD8+ T cells, or bulk PBMC T cells (not recorded which). Receptors were obtained from a man between 18 and 69 years old in good health. Each CDR3 is given with its conserved first and last residue.

CDR3aa,len,j_gene,v_gene
CASSFRMGQGYQETQYF,17,TRBJ2-5,TRBV11-2
CASSGVQGARTEAFF,15,TRBJ1-1,TRBV7-8
CASSLGGDATGELFF,15,TRBJ2-2,TRBV7-6
CSAEPGQGAPQETQYF,16,TRBJ2-5,TRBV20-1
CATRPGAGPTDTQYF,15,TRBJ2-3,TRBV27
CASRLCRRSGANVLTF,16,TRBJ2-6,TRBV12-2
CASSYSFGDRVSGELFF,17,TRBJ2-2,TRBV6-5
CAISESTSSVVDTQYF,16,TRBJ2-3,TRBV10-3
CASSILLGAVTEAFF,15,TRBJ1-1,TRBV19
CSAEDRGGYEQYF,13,TRBJ2-7,TRBV20-1
CASSSGTYTGELFF,14,TRBJ2-2,TRBV7-9
CASSLHGTSGGPTQYF,16,TRBJ2-5,TRBV6-5
CASSYSLAGLDGYTF,15,TRBJ1-2,TRBV6-5
CASSSGAEDTQYF,13,TRBJ2-3,TRBV7-9
CASSQEGYGYTF,12,TRBJ1-2,TRBV4-2
CASSVGRNEQYF,12,TRBJ2-7,TRBV6-1
CASTLEQGILTGNTIYF,17,TRBJ1-3,TRBV6-2/TRBV6-3
CASSLDIRALLNEQFF,16,TRBJ2-1,TRBV5-1
CASTRQGADTQYF,13,TRBJ2-3,TRBV7-2
CASSPRGTGRNTGELFF,17,TRBJ2-2,TRBV5-4
CASRLAGRQFSNQPQHF,17,TRBJ1-5,TRBV12-2
CSARDSIWADSYEQYF,16,TRBJ2-7,TRBV20-1
CASSTTQGANTEAFF,15,TRBJ1-1,TRBV7-9
CASTPSVSVAETQYF,15,TRBJ2-5,TRBV11-2
CASSKVGLAGNTGELFF,17,TRBJ2-2,TRBV27
CAIPNGGYEQYF,12,TRBJ2-7,TRBV6-7
CASSLDTFRATDTQYF,16,TRBJ2-3,TRBV7-9
CASTSIRDNSYEQYF,15,TRBJ2-7,TRBV6-1
CASSDSKGAGYTF,13,TRBJ1-2,TRBV6-4
CASRTRVGENGQETQYF,17,TRBJ2-5,TRBV7-8